The entry below describes one T cell receptor beta chain. PCR primers comprised 60 Vbeta and 13 Jbeta primers. Assay: immunoSEQ multiplex PCR; the TCRdb copy retains only in-frame clones and omits some. The sample contains roughly 56,000 clones, around 87% of which appear only once. This sample stems from a study of cytomegalovirus exposure and HLA in healthy donors. The receptor's source is a man between 18 and 35 years old in good health and CMV-seronegative. Input material: PBMCs.

The CDR3 coding sequence is TGTGCCAGCACCTTGGATAGCGGGGGAGAGACCCAGTACTTC. Translated: CASTLDSGGETQYF. The chain carries TRBV7-9 and TRBJ2-5; 9 nucleotides align to TRBD2. The CDR3 consists of 14 residues. Germline trimming cut 7 bases from V and 4 bases from J; bases unmatched to any gene: 7. Germline loops: CDR1 SEHNR, CDR2 FQNEAQ (reference sequence).